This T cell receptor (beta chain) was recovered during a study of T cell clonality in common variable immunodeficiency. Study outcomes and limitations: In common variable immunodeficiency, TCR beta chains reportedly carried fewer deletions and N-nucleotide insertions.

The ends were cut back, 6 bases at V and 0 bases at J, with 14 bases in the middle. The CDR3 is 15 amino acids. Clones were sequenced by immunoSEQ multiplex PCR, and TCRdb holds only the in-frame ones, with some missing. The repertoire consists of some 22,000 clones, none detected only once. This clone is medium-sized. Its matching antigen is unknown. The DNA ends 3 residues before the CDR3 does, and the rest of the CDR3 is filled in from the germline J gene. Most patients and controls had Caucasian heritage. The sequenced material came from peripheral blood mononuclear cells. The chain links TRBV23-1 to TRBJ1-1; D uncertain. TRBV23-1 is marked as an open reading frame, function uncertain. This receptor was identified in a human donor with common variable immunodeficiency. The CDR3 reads CASRRQRFMNTEAFF. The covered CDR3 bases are TGCGCCAGCAGGCGGCAGAGATTCATGAACACTGAA.